This T cell receptor (beta chain) was found in a study of T-cell reconstitution after alpha-beta-depleted transplantation in children. General study findings and limits: The main origin of T-cell counts and diversity one year after transplant was newly produced T cells.

V was shortened by 2 bases and J by 5 bases, with 18 bases between the two germline ends. This CDR3 comprises 16 residues. Germline assignment: CDR1 SGHTA and CDR2 FQGNSA. This clonotype was counted only a few times. Antigen unknown. It was with unique molecular identifiers that the TCRbeta library was prepared. MiXCR, applied by TCRdb to the PCR reads, yields one record per CDR3 protein. The data show approximately 980,000 distinct CDR3 sequences, roughly 29% seen once. This rearrangement joins TRBV7-2 to TRBJ2-5; D is tentatively TRBD1 or TRBD2 (5 bases each). This clonotype originated in a boy younger than two who had a stem cell transplant for SCID, so the T cells may come from the graft donor. Source: PBMCs, mostly from graft donor cells, taken 360 days after TCRalphabeta/CD19-depleted stem cell transplant. This CDR3 is CASSLYSPSPGETQYF. For the CDR3, the DNA is TGTGCCAGCAGCTTATACAGCCCTAGCCCAGGGGAGACCCAGTACTTC.